The source of this T cell receptor beta chain is a study of CD8+CD57+ T cells in acquired aplastic anemia. Background on the study: Each DNA sample taken from sorted CD4+ and CD8+ cells came to about 3 ug on average. In CD4+ cells, healthy donors produced an average of approximately 11 million reads. Broader study findings: It was found that more than 25 CD8+ CDR3 sequences were shared between patients and controls. Patients showed no significant difference from controls in CD8+ Simpson's diversity.

TCR beta VDJ combinations and CDR3 sequences were profiled from genomic DNA. TCRdb passed the reads through MiXCR, listing each CDR3 protein once. The profile shows just over 400,000 distinct CDR3 sequences, roughly 68% of them singletons. Germline lookup yields CDR1 MNHNS and CDR2 SASEGT. Trimming left V 5 bases short and J 4 bases short, with 15 bases between. CDR3 length equals 15 residues. As for this clonotype: Its antigen remains unidentified.

The chain has TRBV6-1 and TRBJ2-1; D is undetermined. This TCR derives from a human donor in good health, serving as a control. Sequences were obtained from sorted CD4+, CD8+, or CD8+CD57+ T cells (not recorded which) from PBMCs. CDR3 protein: CASSRYQLSYNEQFF. Here the CDR3 DNA reads TGTGCCAGCAGTCGGTACCAATTGTCTTACAATGAGCAGTTCTTC.